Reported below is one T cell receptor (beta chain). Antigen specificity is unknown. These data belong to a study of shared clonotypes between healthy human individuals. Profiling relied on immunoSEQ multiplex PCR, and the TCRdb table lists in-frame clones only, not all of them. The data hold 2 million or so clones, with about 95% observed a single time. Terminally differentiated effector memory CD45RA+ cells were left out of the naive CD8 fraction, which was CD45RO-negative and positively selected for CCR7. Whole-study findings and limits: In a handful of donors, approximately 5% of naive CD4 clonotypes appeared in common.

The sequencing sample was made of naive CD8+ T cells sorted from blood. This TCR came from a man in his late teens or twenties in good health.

The CDR3 reads CASSNILGGDQPQHF. The CDR3 nucleotides read TGTGCCAGCAGCAACATCCTGGGAGGCGATCAGCCCCAGCATTTT. The chain combines TRBV7-9 with TRBJ1-5, with unresolved D. Per the germline V gene, CDR1 is SEHNR and CDR2 is FQNEAQ (reference sequence). This CDR3 spans 15 amino acids. V was clipped by 5 bases and J by 5 bases, with 16 bases between them.